The following is a T cell receptor beta chain sequence with its context. It lacks a known antigen. Base qualities are not at hand, and no much larger clone is one base apart. The CDR3 contains 13 residues, cysteine and phenylalanine counted. Only the CDR3 part of the read is kept: 39 bases, read in frame from the first base. CDR1 and CDR2, looked up from the germline V gene, are SNHLY and FYNNEI. Unmatched junction bases come to 5, with V trimmed by 5 bases and J by 8 bases. The CDR3 regions of human TCRbeta chains were analyzed by immunosequencing. Per the original workflow: Repertoire TCRs were checked for matches against a reference library of SARS-CoV-2-specific TCRs that had been generated using the MIRA antigen-specificity platform. Breadth was defined as the fraction of unique TCRs that were SARS-CoV-2-associated. Depth was defined as the fraction of total T cells that were SARS-CoV-2-associated. Each spike-specific TCR was assigned to its reactive spike region and to a CD4 or CD8 class using the MIRA data. Log10-transformed breadth and depth values were compared by one-way ANOVA with Sidak's multiple comparisons tests. As stored in TCRdb, this immuneACCESS dataset retains in-frame rearrangements with V and J assigned. A fraction of the clones does not appear; measured against another copy, unresolved V genes explain less than half of the discrepancy, and the remainder lacks a known reason. The V and J calls and clone size were taken over from that table, and D and trimming were inferred from the DNA. Across this sample there are over 150,000 clones, with over 80% seen only once. The ten top clones hold around 0.96% of the sample.

This sample's time point label indicates: about 28 days (+/-7) after the second vaccine dose. This sample's treatment or condition label indicates: meningococcal conjugate vaccine given as trial control. The vaccinee samples were drawn from two UK trials, COV001 and COV002, one of which was a single-blind randomized controlled phase 2/3 trial testing AZD1222 (ChAdOx1 nCoV-19) in healthy adults. For TCRbeta chain sequencing, PBMC samples were collected from trial participants at day 0 and at day 28 after the second dose. The sample originates from a study of T cell responses to AZD1222 COVID-19 vaccine (TCRdb year 2021). Study-wide context: TCR sequencing covered 230 to 250 trial participants: 207 given two doses of AZD1222 and approximately 26 given two doses of MenACWY control vaccine. Enrollment into the trials was organized by age into subgroups of 18-55, 56-69 and 70-plus years, and those subgroups contained about 160, 30 and 59 TCR-sequenced participants, respectively.

Study-level results and caveats: Vaccine-associated CD4 TCRs spanned the whole spike protein, with dominant responses in regions 160-218 and 743-854. Participants were mostly white British and included more females than males, and it was suggested by the authors that clonal diversity may have been underestimated. In the small 56-69-year group, the increase in depth fell short of significance, most likely because of low power. After two AZD1222 doses, both the breadth and the depth of spike-specific TCRs were significantly higher than at day 0 and than in MenACWY recipients. Epitopes outside the regions mutated in the B.1.351 and B.1.1.7 variants were reportedly recognized by nearly half of the unique spike-specific TCRs. Conclusions about previously exposed vaccinees were limited because only six AZD1222 recipients were SARS-CoV-2 seropositive at baseline. No day 14 peak-response samples were available, so repertoires were characterized only after the peak T cell response.

The TCR sequence derives from an adult who received the MenACWY meningococcal vaccine as a control. This chain is built from TRBV2 and TRBJ1-2; the junction holds 10 bases that match TRBD1. This material consisted of peripheral blood, taken 28 days after the second dose of the MenACWY control vaccine. The DNA is as follows: TGTGCCAGCAGTCTGACAGGGGGCGGCGGCTACACCTTC. This gives the protein CASSLTGGGGYTF.